This TCR beta chain was retrieved from a study of post-analysis software for immune sequencing data. Germline-derived CDR1 and CDR2 are SQVTM and ANQGSEA. Deletions cut 7 bases from V and 14 bases from J, with 19 bases between. CDR3 size: 11 residues. Researchers reported that TCR beta cDNA libraries carried unique molecular identifiers. TCRdb analysed the PCR reads with MiXCR anew, one entry per CDR3 protein. The sample has a few hundred thousand distinct CDR3 sequences, 35% to 40% seen once. Findings of the study overall: TRBV5-6, TRBV5-1 and TRBV20-1 were among five TRBV segments more frequent in patients than controls.

Notes on this clonotype: The antigen remains undetermined.

This rearrangement joins TRBV29-1 to TRBJ2-3, with a weak D call TRBD1 (5 bases). Sequenced input: blood. This receptor was taken from a girl aged 10 to 17 with multiple sclerosis. CDR3 protein: CSALRGTGTYF. The CDR3 DNA reads TGCAGCGCATTAAGAGGAACAGGAACGTATTTT.